This entry lists 30 T cell receptor beta chains sequenced from one sample in a study of T cells after yellow fever vaccination. TCRdb re-called the 5' RACE reads with MiXCR, one entry per CDR3 protein. The sample records 550,000 to 750,000 distinct CDR3 sequences, around an eighth being singletons. Specimen: PBMCs, collected on the day of the yellow fever booster vaccination. These receptors came from a young man who received the YFV17D yellow fever vaccine.

This clonotype was found a few times. The CDR3 DNA follows: TGTGCCAGCAGCTTGTGGGGGTTCCCAAGCACTGAAGCTTTCTTT. Its translation is CASSLWGFPSTEAFF. V usage is TRBV5-4 and J usage is TRBJ1-1; tentatively, D is TRBD1 (5 bases). V lost 1 base, J lost 4 bases, and 14 bases lay in between. Germline assignment: CDR1 SGHNT and CDR2 YYREEE (reference sequence). The CDR3 extends over 15 amino acids.

This clonotype was counted only a few times. This sequence joins TRBV12-3 or TRBV12-4 and TRBJ2-2; no reliable D call. Trimming cost V 6 bases and J 2 bases, with 13 bases left between them. The CDR3 length is 15 residues. The CDR3: CASSSVGVNTGELFF. CDR3 nucleotide sequence: TGTGCCAGCAGCTCTGTTGGGGTCAACACCGGGGAGCTGTTTTTT.

This chain connects TRBV15 to TRBJ2-1, with a possible D match to TRBD2 (5 bases). V dropped 1 base and J dropped 15 bases, with 16 bases sitting between them. This CDR3 region has 13 residues. Germline V gene sequence: CDR1 LNHNV, CDR2 YYDKDF (reference sequence). DNA for the CDR3: TGTGCCACCAGCAGAGGGACTTTAGTCCGTCCGTTCTTC. This translates into CATSRGTLVRPFF.

This clonotype was detected a few times. The J gene is TRBJ2-2, the V gene TRBV5-1, with D tentatively TRBD1 or TRBD2 (6 bases each). CDR1 SGHRS and CDR2 YFSETQ come from the germline V gene. V was pared by 0 bases and J by 0 bases, with 15 bases between. The CDR3 extends over 18 amino acids. The CDR3 here is CASSLGFSGAANTGELFF. Here the CDR3 DNA reads TGCGCCAGCAGCTTGGGGTTTTCGGGGGCCGCGAACACCGGGGAGCTGTTTTTT.

By its share, this clonotype is medium-sized. The V gene is TRBV3-1, the J gene TRBJ2-7; D not resolved. The CDR3 runs 13 residues. Germline V gives CDR1 LGHDT, CDR2 YNNKEL (reference sequence). V was cut by 1 base and J by 4 bases, with 8 bases left in between. The CDR3 loop reads CASSQGLIYEQYF. CDR3 DNA sequence: TGTGCCAGCAGCCAAGGACTGATTTACGAGCAGTACTTC.

The chain employs TRBV21-1 and TRBJ2-4. TRBV21-1 is noted as a pseudogene. The CDR3 totals 15 residues. The CDR3, as DNA: TGTGCCAGCAGCAAAGGCGGGTTAGCCAAAAACATTCAGTACTTC. It specifies CASSKGGLAKNIQYF.

There are a few counts of this clonotype. This sequence joins TRBV29-1 and TRBJ2-3, with D unresolved. CDR1 SQVTM and CDR2 ANQGSEA come from the germline V gene. V gave up 3 bases and J gave up 5 bases, with 6 bases separating them. This CDR3 is built from 11 residues. The DNA of the CDR3 is TGCAGCGTTGAGCCTAAAGATACGCAGTATTTT. It yields the protein CSVEPKDTQYF.

The chain has TRBV7-9 and TRBJ2-2; D not resolved. CDR3 length: 15 amino acids. CDR1 and CDR2 from the germline V gene are SEHNR and FQNEAQ (reference sequence). V lost 0 bases and J lost 4, with 9 bases in between. The CDR3, as DNA: TGTGCCAGCAGCTTAGCGGTCGGATCCACCGGGGAGCTGTTTTTT. It encodes CASSLAVGSTGELFF.

The sample holds a few counts of this clonotype. V is TRBV12-3 or TRBV12-4 and J is TRBJ2-1; 15 bases align to TRBD2. V trimming: 3 bases; J trimming: 4 bases; junction bases outside the gene matches: 7. CDR3 length equals 18 residues. CDR3 nucleotides: TGTGCCAGCAGTTTTGGACTAGCGGGAGGGCCTCGGTACAATGAGCAGTTCTTC. It translates to CASSFGLAGGPRYNEQFF.

This clonotype has ten or more counts. The chain carries TRBV7-9 and TRBJ2-5, with TRBD2 matching 7 bases. V shed 1 base and J 2 bases; nucleotides not matched to a gene: 4. There are 15 residues in the CDR3. CDR1 and CDR2 from the germline V gene are SEHNR and FQNEAQ (reference sequence). CDR3 loop: CASSLGTSSQETQYF. In DNA form, the CDR3 reads TGTGCCAGCAGCTTAGGGACTAGTAGTCAAGAGACCCAGTACTTC. The entire variable domain, with the rest obtained from reference TRBV7-9 and TRBJ2-5, is as follows: DTGVSQNPRHKITKRGQNVTFRCDPISEHNRLYWYRQTLGQGPEFLTYFQNEAQLEKSRLLSDRFSAERPKGSFSTLEIQRTEQGDSAMYLCASSLGTSSQETQYFGPGTRLLVL.

This clonotype showed up just a few times. The J gene is TRBJ2-5, the V gene TRBV10-3; D ambiguous. There are 12 residues in the CDR3. Germline CDR1 and CDR2: ENHRY and SYGVKD. Trimming cost V 6 bases and J 0 bases, with 5 bases left between them. CDR3 amino acids: CAISPDQETQYF. The DNA of the CDR3 is TGTGCCATCAGCCCAGACCAAGAGACCCAGTACTTC.

J is TRBJ2-1 and V is TRBV20-1; 8 bases map to TRBD2. The CDR3 length is 12 residues. Per the germline V gene, CDR1 is DFQATT and CDR2 is SNEGSKA (reference sequence). Here the CDR3 reads CISGSPYNEQFF. CDR3 in DNA: TGCATAAGCGGGAGCCCCTACAATGAGCAGTTCTTC.

This clonotype was found many times. The CDR3 loop is CASSLRDTEAFF. CDR3 nucleotides: TGTGCCAGCAGTTTAAGGGACACTGAAGCTTTCTTT. V is TRBV28 and J is TRBJ1-1; D is uncertain. The germline CDR1 and CDR2 sequences are MDHEN and SYDVKM. V dropped 2 bases and J dropped 3 bases, with 4 bases sitting between them. The CDR3 totals 12 residues.

This clonotype was counted between two and nine times. The V and J genes are TRBV20-1 and TRBJ2-5; TRBD1 is a possible D gene (5 bases). V was clipped by 1 base and J by 7 bases, with 13 bases between them. CDR3 length: 13 amino acids. CDR1 and CDR2 (germline): DFQATT, SNEGSKA (reference sequence). The CDR3 coding sequence is TGCAGTGCTAGAGGTACAGGAAAAGGGACCCAGTACTTC. Protein: CSARGTGKGTQYF.

The J gene is TRBJ2-1, the V gene TRBV3-1; perhaps TRBD1 as D (6 bases). Trimming took 0 bases from V and 10 from J, leaving 10 bases between them. Germline CDR1 and CDR2: LGHDT and YNNKEL (reference sequence). The CDR3 runs to 13 residues. In DNA, the CDR3 is TGTGCCAGCAGCCAAGATGGGGGCGGAGAGCAGTTCTTC. Protein product: CASSQDGGGEQFF.

The CDR3 here is CASSVAGLAEGYEQYF. CDR3 sequence (DNA): TGTGCCAGCAGCGTAGCGGGGCTAGCGGAGGGGTACGAGCAGTACTTC. This chain uses TRBV9 with TRBJ2-7, with TRBD2 identical over 7 bases. Trimming removed 0 bases from V and 4 bases from J; junction bases left unmatched: 10. Germline lookup yields CDR1 SGDLS and CDR2 YYNGEE. This CDR3 contains 16 residues.

This clonotype was detected a few times. V and J are TRBV27 and TRBJ2-3; no clear D. Looked up from germline, CDR1 is MNHEY and CDR2 is SMNVEV (reference sequence). The CDR3 extends over 12 amino acids. The germline V and J ends were trimmed by 4 bases and 8 bases, with 10 bases remaining between them. The CDR3 loop reads CASSSDWVTQYF. DNA of the CDR3: TGTGCCAGCAGTTCCGACTGGGTTACGCAGTATTTT.

This clonotype was seen repeatedly, ten times or more. This sequence joins TRBV5-1 and TRBJ2-7; maybe TRBD1 (5 bases). V was clipped by 4 bases and J by 3 bases, with 11 bases between them. The CDR3 is made up of 13 amino acids. The germline CDR1 and CDR2 sequences are SGHRS and YFSETQ. The CDR3: CASSLSQGYEQYF. In DNA, the CDR3 is TGCGCCAGCAGCCTATCCCAGGGCTACGAGCAGTACTTC.

CDR3 in amino acids: CSGATSWPYNEQFF. As DNA, the CDR3 is TGCAGCGGGGCGACTAGCTGGCCCTACAATGAGCAGTTCTTC. The genes are TRBV29-1 and TRBJ2-1; 7 positions agree with TRBD2. CDR1 is SQVTM and CDR2 is ANQGSEA in the germline V gene. J gave up 2 bases and V 7 bases, and 8 bases lay outside the gene matches. This CDR3 has 14 amino acids.

This sequence joins TRBV29-1 and TRBJ1-1, with 7 bases aligning to TRBD1. The germline V gene has CDR1 SQVTM and CDR2 ANQGSEA. Trimming took 4 bases from V and 7 from J; bases not matched to a gene: 6. This CDR3 region has 12 residues. In nucleotides, the CDR3 is TGCAGCGTTGCGGTCTGGGACAGTGAAGCTTTCTTT. It translates to CSVAVWDSEAFF.

This clonotype has at least ten counts. The chain links TRBV6-6 to TRBJ2-7; no clear D gene. Germline-derived CDR1 and CDR2 are MNHNY and SVGAGI (reference sequence). V gave up 5 bases and J gave up 3 bases, with 8 bases separating them. This CDR3 is 12 amino acids long. Written as DNA, the CDR3 is TGTGCCAGCAGTCCCGCGATCTACGAGCAGTACTTC. It yields the protein CASSPAIYEQYF.

This clonotype showed up many times. The V and J genes are TRBV3-1 and TRBJ2-5; a possible D gene is TRBD1 (7 bases). The V end lost 3 bases, the J end lost 3 bases, and 11 bases lay between the germline ends. CDR3 length equals 14 residues. CDR1 is LGHDT, CDR2 YNNKEL, per germline (reference sequence). The CDR3 bases are TGTGCCAGCAGCCACCCAGGGGGGAAAGAGACCCAGTACTTC. Encoded protein: CASSHPGGKETQYF.

The V call is TRBV7-9, the J call TRBJ2-5; 11 positions agree with TRBD2. This CDR3 contains 17 residues. Germline CDR1 reads SEHNR; CDR2 reads FQNEAQ (reference sequence). The V gene end was trimmed by 2 bases and the J gene end by 5 bases; junction bases not matched to a gene: 10. The CDR3 is CASSLTPTSGSWETQYF. The CDR3, as DNA: TGTGCCAGCAGCTTAACTCCCACTAGCGGGAGTTGGGAGACCCAGTACTTC.

The chain joins TRBV6-2 or TRBV6-3 to TRBJ2-7; TRBD2 aligns across 8 bases. This CDR3 has 14 amino acids. CDR1 and CDR2 (germline): MNHEY, SVGEGT. Trimming removed 2 bases from V and 6 bases from J; junction bases left unmatched: 6. Here the CDR3 reads CASSYAGRGFEQYF. The CDR3 DNA sequence: TGTGCCAGCAGTTACGCCGGGAGGGGATTCGAGCAGTACTTC.

This clonotype was observed a handful of times. V and J are TRBV7-2 and TRBJ1-2, with 10 bases matching TRBD1. Germline CDR1 and CDR2: SGHTA and FQGNSA. The CDR3 loop spans 15 amino acids. The V segment lost 1 base and the J segment 6 bases; nucleotides outside the gene matches: 5. The CDR3 loop reads CASSLEVGTGDGYTF. Here the CDR3 DNA reads TGTGCCAGCAGCTTAGAAGTAGGGACAGGGGATGGCTACACCTTC.

This clonotype was found a few times. This chain uses TRBV20-1 with TRBJ2-1; 11 nucleotides agree with TRBD1. The CDR3 totals 14 residues. In germline, CDR1 is DFQATT, CDR2 SNEGSKA (reference sequence). Trimming took 5 bases from V and 7 from J; bases not matched to a gene: 7. DNA for the CDR3: TGCAGTGCTTCGCCGGGACAGGGGGTGAATGAGCAGTTCTTC. The encoded protein is CSASPGQGVNEQFF.

The chain has TRBV24-1 and TRBJ2-2, with TRBD2 as a possible D gene (6 bases). The CDR3 has 17 amino acids. Germline CDR1 KGHDR, CDR2 SFDVKD. Trimming removed 2 bases from V and 3 bases from J, with 15 bases in between. The CDR3, as DNA: TGTGCCACCAGTGATTCGGGAGCCCCGGGGCACACCGGGGAGCTGTTTTTT. Translating gives CATSDSGAPGHTGELFF.

This clonotype was recorded at least ten times. The V and J genes are TRBV14 and TRBJ1-1, with a weak D call TRBD1 (5 bases). V shed 1 base and J shed 4 bases, with 19 bases lying between them. In germline, CDR1 is SGHDN, CDR2 FVKESK. This CDR3 comprises 17 residues. The CDR3 sequence is CASSQVLGGAGSTEAFF. The CDR3 nucleotides are TGTGCCAGCAGCCAAGTCCTCGGTGGGGCGGGAAGCACTGAAGCTTTCTTT.

This clonotype has a handful of counts. This chain joins TRBV7-9 and TRBJ2-5; D is unresolved. This CDR3 is built from 15 residues. The germline CDR1 and CDR2 sequences are SEHNR and FQNEAQ (reference sequence). V lost 5 bases to trimming and J lost 1 base, with 14 bases between them. CDR3 bases: TGTGCCAGCAGCGGACCCCCCACGGCCCAAGAGACCCAGTACTTC. This sequence encodes CASSGPPTAQETQYF. Supplemented by reference TRBV7-9 and TRBJ2-5, the full variable domain reads DTGVSQNPRHKITKRGQNVTFRCDPISEHNRLYWYRQTLGQGPEFLTYFQNEAQLEKSRLLSDRFSAERPKGSFSTLEIQRTEQGDSAMYLCASSGPPTAQETQYFGPGTRLLVL.

V usage is TRBV27 and J usage is TRBJ2-2; 7 bases fit TRBD2. From germline, CDR1 is MNHEY and CDR2 SMNVEV (reference sequence). CDR3 length equals 14 residues. V gave up 5 bases and J gave up 7 bases; unmatched junction bases: 7. The chain's CDR3 is CASSPSGLSGELFF. The DNA for the CDR3 is TGTGCCAGCAGTCCGTCGGGACTAAGCGGGGAGCTGTTTTTT.